These T cell receptor beta chains were read from a single sample in a study of blood T cells in healthy people across ages. Using its own MiXCR run on the 5' RACE reads, TCRdb lists one record per CDR3 protein. The table has some 900,000 distinct CDR3 sequences, 45% to 50% seen once. Sequences were obtained from blood. Receptors originate from a man aged 30 to 39 in good health. CDR3s include the opening cysteine and the closing phenylalanine or tryptophan. D genes are given only for firm matches. The size entry is marked missing in some rows and otherwise reads once, few, many or a size class.

V gene	J gene	clone size	D gene	CDR3 protein	CDR3 DNA
TRBV20-1	TRBJ1-1	few	.	CSARHRNTEAFF	TGCAGTGCTAGACACAGGAACACTGAAGCTTTCTTT
TRBV18	TRBJ1-4	.	.	CASSPSGRPYEKLFF	TGTGCCAGCTCACCCTCGGGACGCCCGTATGAAAAACTGTTTTTT
TRBV25-1	TRBJ2-3	.	.	CASSEYPLTDTQYF	TGTGCCAGCAGTGAATATCCCCTCACAGATACGCAGTATTTT
TRBV12-3/TRBV12-4	TRBJ1-6	few	TRBD1	CASSSQDRANSPLHF	TGTGCCAGCAGTTCCCAGGACAGGGCGAATTCACCCCTCCACTTT
TRBV7-2	TRBJ1-5	.	TRBD1	CASSLIGGANNQPQHF	TGTGCCAGCAGCTTAATAGGGGGCGCGAACAATCAGCCCCAGCATTTT
TRBV7-6	TRBJ2-7	.	.	CASSPRTDHYEQYF	TGTGCCAGCAGCCCCAGGACGGACCACTACGAGCAGTACTTC
TRBV25-1	TRBJ2-1	.	TRBD2	CASRAGVNEQFF	TGTGCCAGCAGGGCGGGGGTTAATGAGCAGTTCTTC
TRBV5-1	TRBJ2-3	once	.	CASSREGGGTDTQYF	TGCGCCAGCAGCCGTGAGGGAGGTGGCACAGATACGCAGTATTTT
TRBV6-1	TRBJ1-3	.	.	CASSESYLKNTIYF	TGTGCCAGCAGTGAATCCTACCTGAAAAACACCATATATTTT
TRBV27	TRBJ1-2	few	TRBD1	CASSSSGQDRGYGYTF	TGTGCCAGCAGTAGTTCCGGTCAGGACAGGGGCTATGGCTACACCTTC
TRBV4-3	TRBJ2-7	.	TRBD2	CASSQDGGGAYEQYF	TGCGCCAGCAGCCAAGATGGGGGGGGAGCCTACGAGCAGTACTTC
TRBV12-3/TRBV12-4	TRBJ2-1	once	.	CANSLAGGENEQFF	TGTGCCAACAGTTTAGCAGGAGGTGAGAATGAGCAGTTCTTC
TRBV7-2	TRBJ1-1	.	.	CASSGGSADTEAFF	TGTGCCAGCAGCGGGGGATCTGCGGACACTGAAGCTTTCTTT
TRBV6-2/TRBV6-3	TRBJ2-3	.	.	CASGDFHRTDTQYF	TGTGCCAGCGGAGACTTCCATCGCACAGATACGCAGTATTTT
TRBV5-1	TRBJ2-3	once	.	CASSVGKITDTQYF	TGCGCCAGCAGCGTTGGAAAAATCACAGATACGCAGTATTTT
TRBV4-1	TRBJ1-5	few	.	CASSQVIGISQPQHF	TGCGCCAGCAGCCAAGTAATAGGGATCTCTCAGCCCCAGCATTTT
TRBV28	TRBJ2-3	few	TRBD2	CASSSLLAGGTDTQYF	TGTGCCAGCAGTTCACTACTAGCGGGGGGCACAGATACGCAGTATTTT
TRBV20-1	TRBJ2-1	.	TRBD2	CSARDRNGGATYNEQFF	TGCAGTGCTAGAGATAGGAACGGGGGGGCGACCTACAATGAGCAGTTCTTC
TRBV12-3/TRBV12-4	TRBJ2-5	.	TRBD1	CASSPQGRETQYF	TGTGCCAGCAGTCCACAGGGGAGAGAGACCCAGTACTTC
TRBV5-1	TRBJ2-3	.	.	CASSLLAGRADTQYF	TGCGCCAGCAGCTTGTTGGCGGGAAGGGCAGATACGCAGTATTTT
TRBV29-1	TRBJ2-7	.	.	CSVEGGAGYEQYF	TGCAGCGTTGAAGGCGGGGCAGGGTACGAGCAGTACTTC
TRBV25-1	TRBJ1-2	.	.	CASSERVGQGGGYTF	TGTGCCAGCAGTGAAAGGGTCGGGCAGGGAGGCGGCTACACCTTC
TRBV24-1	TRBJ2-3	.	TRBD1	CATSDPPGQGGGSSQYF	TGTGCCACCAGTGATCCTCCGGGACAGGGGGGCGGATCGTCACAGTATTTT
TRBV20-1	TRBJ2-3	.	TRBD2	CSARVPSGNVQYF	TGCAGTGCTAGAGTACCTAGCGGGAATGTGCAGTATTTT
TRBV11-2	TRBJ2-7	.	.	CASSLATTYEQYF	TGTGCCAGCAGCTTAGCCACAACCTACGAGCAGTACTTC
TRBV10-3	TRBJ2-3	.	.	CAIEAEPTDTQYF	TGTGCCATCGAGGCAGAACCCACAGATACGCAGTATTTT
TRBV28	TRBJ2-7	.	.	CASKTGWYNEQYF	TGTGCCAGCAAAACAGGGTGGTACAATGAGCAGTACTTC
TRBV7-9	TRBJ1-6	few	.	CASSPIRPYNSPLHF	TGTGCCAGCAGCCCCATCCGGCCCTATAATTCACCCCTCCACTTT
TRBV11-2	TRBJ2-3	many	.	CASSLEVDTQYF	TGTGCCAGCAGCTTAGAGGTCGATACGCAGTATTTT